Described below is a single T cell receptor (beta chain) sequence and its context. What it binds is unknown. The data stem from a study of T cell responses to AZD1222 COVID-19 vaccine. Findings and limits, study-wide: Nearly half of spike-specific TCRs reportedly go after variant regions that carry no mutations.

V lost 3 bases to trimming and J lost 4 bases; unmatched junction nucleotides: 5. The V gene's germline CDR1 is SNHLY and CDR2 FYNNEI. The CDR3 covers 15 residues. Here immunoSEQ multiplex PCR was the method, and the copy in TCRdb shows in-frame clones only, minus some. Among 57,000 or so clones listed, about four fifths were seen once. The chain employs TRBV2 and TRBJ2-1; 8 bases match TRBD2. This receptor was identified in an adult who received the AZD1222 COVID-19 vaccine. The sequences come from peripheral blood, collected 28 days after the second AZD1222 dose. The CDR3 DNA follows: TGTGCCAGCAGTGACTCGGGAGGGGGATACAATGAGCAGTTCTTC. Translated, it gives CASSDSGGGYNEQFF.